The clone carrying this T cell receptor (beta chain) was detected only a few times. No antigen is known for it. This entry belongs to a study of beta chain features in type 1 diabetes. Expressed TCRB transcripts were sequenced because the isolated RNA had all been reverse transcribed beforehand. Profiling relied on immunoSEQ multiplex PCR, and the TCRdb table lists in-frame clones only, not all of them. This repertoire shows approximately 100,000 clones, about 26% found once; its top ten account for 0.5% to 0.55%. General study findings and limits: Across all four CD4+ subsets, people with type 1 diabetes showed modestly shorter TCRB CDR3s.

Source material: central memory CD4+ T cells from blood. The TCR sequence derives from a woman aged 18-29 years with type 1 diabetes.

The CDR3 DNA sequence: TGTGCCAGCAGCTTAGGACAGCAAAACACTGAAGCTTTCTTT. Its protein is CASSLGQQNTEAFF. The V gene is TRBV7-9, the J gene TRBJ1-1, with TRBD1 as a possible D gene (5 bases). The CDR3 loop spans 14 amino acids. V was trimmed by 1 base and J by 2 bases, leaving 8 bases between them. CDR1 is SEHNR, CDR2 FQNEAQ, per germline (reference sequence).